This is a list of T cell receptor beta chains from one sample in a study of Graves' ophthalmopathy and Graves' hyperthyroidism. TCRdb called the multiplex PCR reads again in MiXCR, with one record for every CDR3 protein. The table records 600,000 to 950,000 distinct CDR3 sequences, roughly 40% of them present only once. Sequencing was performed on peripheral blood. These TCRs come from an adult man with Graves' ophthalmopathy. Both conserved end residues are part of each CDR3. The D gene is left open where the match is weak. Expanded clones get a size class; other rows say once, few or many, or leave the size out.

j_gene,abundance,d_gene,v_gene,CDR3nt,CDR3aa
TRBJ2-2,NA,NA,TRBV7-9,TGCGCCAGCAGCCAAGATTCAGGGGGGAGCACCGGGGAGCTGTTTTTT,CASSQDSGGSTGELFF
TRBJ2-3,once,NA,TRBV24-1,TGTGCCACCAGTGATAGGATTAACAGCGAAGGGCCAGATACGCAGTATTTT,CATSDRINSEGPDTQYF
TRBJ2-5,NA,TRBD2,TRBV20-1,TGCAGTGCTAGAGATCCCCTAGCGGGGGCTTGGGAGACCCAGTACTTC,CSARDPLAGAWETQYF
TRBJ2-7,NA,NA,TRBV2,TGTGCCAGCAGTGACTTACGGAAATTGACACCGACTGGGGAGCAGTACTTC,CASSDLRKLTPTGEQYF
TRBJ2-3,NA,NA,TRBV6-2/TRBV6-3,TGTGCCAGCAGTTACTCCACAGGGCCCGATACGCAGTATTTT,CASSYSTGPDTQYF
TRBJ1-1,NA,TRBD1,TRBV12-3/TRBV12-4,TGTGCCAGCAGCCGGACAGGCCGTCAAGCTTTCTTT,CASSRTGRQAFF
TRBJ1-3,once,TRBD1,TRBV19,TGTGCCAGTAGTATGACCGGGACAGGCTCCTCTGGAAACACCATATATTTT,CASSMTGTGSSGNTIYF
TRBJ2-7,few,NA,TRBV12-3/TRBV12-4,TGTGCCAGCAGCCCTCCATTGGAAGGGGGGTACGAGCAGTACTTC,CASSPPLEGGYEQYF
TRBJ1-6,NA,NA,TRBV10-2,TGCGCCGAACCGGGCCGGATAAATTCACCCCTCCACTTT,CAEPGRINSPLHF
TRBJ1-4,NA,NA,TRBV25-1,TGTGCCAGCAGTGATAGTGCCGGGGAGCTTAATGAAAAACTGTTTTTT,CASSDSAGELNEKLFF
TRBJ1-5,NA,NA,TRBV24-1,TGTGCTTTCAGACAGCGGGGTGTGGTCCATCAGCCCCAGCATTTT,CAFRQRGVVHQPQHF
TRBJ1-5,NA,NA,TRBV4-3,TGCGCCAGCAGCCATGCCCTCTCGAATCAGCCCCAGCATTTT,CASSHALSNQPQHF
TRBJ2-7,NA,TRBD2,TRBV11-2,TGTGCCAGCAGCCCAACGGCAGTGCTGACTAGCGGGGCCTACGAGCAGTACTTC,CASSPTAVLTSGAYEQYF
TRBJ2-7,NA,TRBD2,TRBV2,TGTGCCAGCAGTGAAGCGGGAGGGCCGAGTGAGCAGTACTTC,CASSEAGGPSEQYF
TRBJ2-7,NA,NA,TRBV4-1,TGCGCCAGCAGCCAACGGACATCCTACGAGCAGTACTTC,CASSQRTSYEQYF